This TCR beta chain originates from a study of T cell responses to AZD1222 COVID-19 vaccine. Study-wide findings and caveats: Repertoire collection took place solely once the T cell response had peaked. Baseline antibody screening turned up just five to seven seropositive AZD1222 recipients. Donors were largely white British and mainly female; clonal diversity was possibly underestimated.

The CDR3 sequence is 15 residues long. The V gene lost 6 bases and the J gene lost 0 bases, with 12 bases spanning the gap. Germline lookup yields CDR1 MNHEY and CDR2 SVGAGI. In this sample, this clone turned up once. Its cognate antigen is unknown. Repertoires were generated with immunoSEQ multiplex PCR, while TCRdb's copy carries only in-frame clones and drops some. The data hold 80,000 to 100,000 clones, with approximately 86% observed a single time. V usage is TRBV6-5 and J usage is TRBJ1-5; D gene ambiguous. Sample: peripheral blood, taken on day 0 of MenACWY control vaccination. This TCR came from an adult in good health. The CDR3 region has the DNA TGTGCCAGCAGGTCGGCCGGAAATAGCAATCAGCCCCAGCATTTT. It encodes CASRSAGNSNQPQHF.